The next 19 T cell receptor beta chains were all read from a single sample in a study of response to subunit inactivated influenza vaccine. One entry per CDR3 protein, called by TCRdb with MiXCR from the RT-PCR reads. The data contain hundreds of thousands of distinct CDR3 sequences, 10% to 15% of them seen just once; the ten biggest clones take up 10%. The sequences come from PBMCs from blood, collected on the day of vaccination. The receptors stem from a man aged 50 to 60 who received an inactivated influenza vaccine.

J is TRBJ1-1 and V is TRBV29-1; D possibly corresponds to TRBD1 (5 bases). Germline loops: CDR1 SQVTM, CDR2 ANQGSEA. With 7 bases removed from V and 8 bases from J, the gap between germline ends came to 11 bases. The CDR3 runs 10 residues. CDR3 sequence (DNA): TGCAGCGCGGGACCGCTAGAAGCTTTCTTT. This encodes CSAGPLEAFF.

The V gene is TRBV7-9, the J gene TRBJ2-7; no clear D. The CDR3 is 12 amino acids. Per germline, CDR1 SEHNR and CDR2 FQNEAQ (reference sequence). V lost 3 bases, J lost 5 bases, and 8 bases lay in between. CDR3 residues: CASSFPENEQYF. In DNA, the CDR3 is TGTGCCAGCAGCTTTCCCGAGAACGAGCAGTACTTC.

CDR3 sequence (DNA): TGTGCCAGCAGTCCCTTTATTAGGCCAGATACGCAGTATTTT. It is translated as CASSPFIRPDTQYF. The genes are TRBV28 and TRBJ2-3; D is unclear. Trimming stripped 5 bases from V and 4 bases from J, with 13 bases between. CDR1 and CDR2 from the germline V gene are MDHEN and SYDVKM. CDR3 length: 14 residues. The full variable domain, with the rest looked up from reference TRBV28 and TRBJ2-3, is DVKVTQSSRYLVKRTGEKVFLECVQDMDHENMFWYRQDPGLGLRLIYFSYDVKMKEKGDIPEGYSVSREKKERFSLILESASTNQTSMYLCASSPFIRPDTQYFGPGTRLTVL.

This clonotype was seen a handful of times. The gene calls are TRBV30 and TRBJ2-1, with D hard to call. V lost 0 bases and J 8 bases, leaving 2 bases between the germline ends. From germline, CDR1 is GTSNPN and CDR2 SVGIG (reference sequence). The CDR3 totals 10 residues. CDR3 in amino acids: CAWSVHEQFF. The CDR3 DNA is TGTGCCTGGAGTGTTCATGAGCAGTTCTTC.

V usage is TRBV4-3 and J usage is TRBJ2-5; D tentatively reads TRBD1 or TRBD2 (5 bases each). The CDR3 is 17 residues long. Germline loops: CDR1 LGHNA, CDR2 YSLEER. Trimming left V 0 bases short and J 0 bases short, with 14 bases between. The CDR3 DNA is TGCGCCAGCAGCCAAGATAAGGGGAGTTGGTACCAAGAGACCCAGTACTTC. Translating it yields CASSQDKGSWYQETQYF.

This clonotype was counted many times. This chain connects TRBV12-3 or TRBV12-4 to TRBJ2-2, with a possible D match to TRBD2 (6 bases). The ends were cut back, 3 bases at V and 6 bases at J, with 8 bases in the middle. This CDR3 spans 13 amino acids. CDR3 residues: CASSLDYPGELFF. In DNA form, the CDR3 reads TGTGCCAGCAGTTTGGACTATCCCGGGGAGCTGTTTTTT.

This clonotype was detected a few times. The chain uses TRBV12-3 or TRBV12-4 and TRBJ1-2; D gene unclear. This CDR3 is built from 13 residues. Trimming pared 6 bases from V and 0 bases from J, leaving 8 bases between. The CDR3 reads CASRVDSNYGYTF. DNA of the CDR3: TGTGCCAGCAGGGTGGATTCTAACTATGGCTACACCTTC.

The chain carries TRBV7-2 and TRBJ1-4, with TRBD1 as a possible D gene (6 bases). Germline CDR1 and CDR2: SGHTA and FQGNSA. With 5 bases removed from V and 0 bases from J, the gap between germline ends came to 13 bases. The CDR3 is made up of 16 amino acids. CDR3: CASSPSRTATNEKLFF. As DNA, the CDR3 is TGTGCCAGCAGCCCCAGCAGGACAGCAACTAATGAAAAACTGTTTTTT.

The chain has TRBV12-3 or TRBV12-4 and TRBJ2-5; TRBD2 might be the D (5 bases). The CDR3 has 14 residues. Trimming removed 1 base at V and 4 bases at J, with 10 bases between. CDR3: CASSLDGVRETQYF. CDR3 DNA sequence: TGTGCCAGCAGTTTAGACGGGGTCCGAGAGACCCAGTACTTC.

This clonotype was seen only a few times. This sequence joins TRBV25-1 and TRBJ1-5; perhaps TRBD1 as D (6 bases). V was pared by 4 bases and J by 4 bases, with 11 bases between. CDR1 MGHDK and CDR2 SYGVNS come from the germline V gene. The CDR3 has 14 amino acids. This CDR3 is CASSALGQNQPQHF. CDR3 DNA: TGTGCCAGCAGTGCTTTGGGACAAAATCAGCCCCAGCATTTT.

In regard to this clonotype: A single base separates this from a much larger clone, so it may be a read error. This chain links TRBV5-1 with TRBJ2-1; D is possibly TRBD2 (6 bases). The CDR3 consists of 13 residues. Germline assignment: CDR1 SGHRS and CDR2 YFSETQ. The CDR3 loop reads CACSSGVYNEQFF. Written as DNA, the CDR3 is TGCGCCTGCAGCTCGGGAGTGTACAATGAGCAGTTCTTC.

This clonotype was observed many times. The chain couples TRBV10-3 to TRBJ2-7; tentatively, D is TRBD1 (6 bases). Per the germline V gene, CDR1 is ENHRY and CDR2 is SYGVKD. The ends were cut back, 7 bases at V and 5 bases at J, with 18 bases in the middle. The CDR3 covers 14 residues. As DNA, the CDR3 is TGTGCCATCACTCCCGGGACACAGAAGGACGAGCAGTACTTC. This encodes CAITPGTQKDEQYF.

This clonotype was seen a handful of times. The chain carries TRBV5-5 and TRBJ1-5; D possibly corresponds to TRBD1 (5 bases). The length of the CDR3 is 14 residues. Germline assignment: CDR1 SGHKS and CDR2 YYEKEE (reference sequence). The V gene lost 2 bases and the J gene lost 4 bases, with 10 bases spanning the gap. The CDR3 region is CASSFTGVNQPQHF. CDR3 coding DNA: TGTGCCAGCAGCTTTACAGGTGTTAATCAGCCCCAGCATTTT.

The chain uses TRBV20-1 and TRBJ2-1; the match to TRBD2 covers 8 bases. CDR3 size: 14 residues. The J segment lost 5 bases and the V segment lost 6 bases, leaving 9 bases of the junction unmatched. The germline V gene encodes CDR1 DFQATT and CDR2 SNEGSKA (reference sequence). The CDR3 spells CSAPLAGGNNEQFF. As DNA, the CDR3 is TGCAGTGCCCCCTTGGCGGGAGGTAACAATGAGCAGTTCTTC.

In this sample, this clonotype turned up a few times. The J gene is TRBJ2-2, the V gene TRBV12-3 or TRBV12-4, with 7 nucleotides matching TRBD1. This CDR3 has 14 residues. The V segment lost 6 bases and the J segment 2 bases; nucleotides outside the gene matches: 3. CDR3 sequence: CASRGQYNTGELFF. The CDR3 nucleotides are TGTGCCAGCAGGGGACAGTATAACACCGGGGAGCTGTTTTTT.

This rearrangement joins TRBV20-1 to TRBJ2-2; no firm D call. The germline V and J ends were trimmed by 1 base and 1 base, with 7 bases remaining between them. Germline V CDR1 and CDR2: DFQATT, SNEGSKA (reference sequence). This CDR3 region has 14 residues. CDR3 sequence (DNA): TGCAGTGCTAGAGGCACAGAGAACACCGGGGAGCTGTTTTTT. This translates into CSARGTENTGELFF.

This clonotype showed up just a few times. One junction end does not reproduce the germline sequence, and a read error may be involved. The chain recombines TRBV12-3 or TRBV12-4 with TRBJ2-7; 12 bases match TRBD2. The CDR3 spans 14 residues. The CDR3 protein is CASSLAGGVHEQYF. The CDR3 DNA sequence: TGTGCCAGCAGTCTAGCGGGGGGGGTGCACGAGCAGTACTTC.

This chain joins TRBV27 and TRBJ2-3; 8 nucleotides match TRBD1. Germline values: CDR1 MNHEY, CDR2 SMNVEV (reference sequence). Trimming cost V 3 bases and J 4 bases; bases outside gene matches: 9. CDR3 length: 16 residues. The chain's CDR3 is CASSFRRTGSPDTQYF. DNA of the CDR3: TGTGCCAGCAGTTTTCGGAGGACAGGGAGCCCAGATACGCAGTATTTT.

In this sample, this clonotype turned up a few times. The chain uses TRBV4-3 and TRBJ1-2, with D tentatively TRBD1 (5 bases). Germline loops: CDR1 LGHNA, CDR2 YSLEER. This CDR3 has 15 amino acids. The ends were cut back, 1 base at V and 8 bases at J, with 17 bases in the middle. The CDR3 here is CASSQVVGQRDGYTF. The CDR3 bases are TGCGCCAGCAGCCAAGTGGTGGGGCAGAGGGACGGCTACACCTTC.